This TCR beta chain was documented in a study of T-cell memory formation after mild COVID-19 (dated by TCRdb to the early 2020s). At the level of the whole study: TCR sequence clusters from the two donors were found to be largely donor specific. T-cell clones expanding and contracting after mild COVID-19 in two donors were tracked by longitudinal TCRalpha and TCRbeta repertoire sequencing. Two young, previously healthy adult volunteers, one female and one male, were included in the cohort.

The instrument given in TCRdb is Illumina NovaSeq 6000. TCRalpha and TCRbeta cDNA libraries were built by 5'RACE with constant-segment primers, adding sample barcodes and unique molecular identifiers. RNA was extracted from every sample with Trizol reagent. Library amplification was performed in two PCR steps, and a second sample barcode and Illumina TruSeq adapters were introduced in the second step. Sequencing of libraries was performed on an Illumina NovaSeq with 2 x 150 bp paired-end reads. The original pipeline was this. Demultiplexing of reads and collapsing into UMI-guided consensus sequences were performed with migec v1.2.7. With mixcr v2.1.11, UMI consensuses were aligned to TRA and TRB V and J templates and assembled into clonotypes. A clonotype was counted as expanded or contracted only when both edgeR and NoisET called the clonotype significant, with the noise models trained on biological replicates. For edgeR calls, the cutoffs were a false discovery rate-adjusted p below 0.01 and a log2 fold-change threshold of 1. As an exploratory analysis of dynamics, max-normalized trajectories of the 1000 most abundant clonotypes were examined with PCA combined with hierarchical clustering. Separately sequenced CD4+ and CD8+ repertoires were used to assign the CD4 or CD8 phenotype of responding clones. TCRdb ran its own pipeline on the public reads, namely fastp trimming at Q25 and MiXCR clone calling, and kept in-frame beta chains. Each record represents a unique CDR3 protein, reported with the most common genes and DNA among its rows. The V and J calls were not made by the authors but by TCRdb's processing. Counted in this sample were 190,000 or so distinct CDR3 sequences; about a fifth of them appeared once. About 23% of the sample is in the top ten clones.

Ficoll-Paque density gradient centrifugation was the method used to isolate PBMCs. Details on this clonotype: Its antigen is still unknown. Nothing much larger sits one base from this clone, and base qualities are not available.

General conclusions and limits of the study: Whether the second-wave clones peaking on day 37 were SARS-CoV-2 specific was not confirmed. Some responding clones were detected in pre-infection memory, suggesting pre-existing cross-reactive memory T cells joined the SARS-CoV-2 response. The study covered only a couple of mild cases, and larger cohorts including severe cases with pre-infection samples were considered necessary. Balanced CD4/CD8 phenotypes were observed for clones contracting from day 15 to 85, whereas a bias towards CD4+ was observed for a second wave of clones expanding from day 15 to 37. Contracting CD4+ clones turned up mainly in the CM and EM memory subsets, whereas EMRA was where CD8+ clones were enriched.

The germline V gene gives CDR1 as SGHVS and CDR2 as FNYEAQ. The CDR3 runs 15 amino acids, cysteine and phenylalanine included. The DNA shown is the 45-base CDR3, in frame from base 1. Trimming at the junction amounts to 4 bases on V and 5 bases on J, and the germline ends lie 14 bases apart. Recombination connected TRBV7-6 to TRBJ1-4, and TRBD1 may be the D gene, going by 6 matching bases. The TCR comes from an adult woman who had mild COVID-19 (a few samples of this study predate the infection). The sample titles of this study are shuffled in the database, so cell type and time point are left out; the donor was told from shared clones. The source material was PBMCs or a T cell subset sorted from them (not recorded which). Here is the DNA: TGTGCCAGCAGCTCTACCGGACAGTTGAATGAAAAACTGTTTTTT. Protein translation: CASSSTGQLNEKLFF.